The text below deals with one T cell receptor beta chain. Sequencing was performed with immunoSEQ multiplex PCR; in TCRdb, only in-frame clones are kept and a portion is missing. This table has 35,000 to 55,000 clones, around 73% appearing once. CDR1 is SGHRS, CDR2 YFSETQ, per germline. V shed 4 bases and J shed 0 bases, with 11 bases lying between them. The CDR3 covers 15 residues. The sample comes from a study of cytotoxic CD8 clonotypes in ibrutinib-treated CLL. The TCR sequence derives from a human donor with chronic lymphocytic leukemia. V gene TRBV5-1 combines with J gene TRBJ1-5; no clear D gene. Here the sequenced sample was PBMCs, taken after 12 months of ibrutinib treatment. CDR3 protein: CASSQFGDSNQPQHF. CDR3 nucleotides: TGCGCCAGCAGCCAATTCGGGGATAGCAATCAGCCCCAGCATTTT.